This T cell receptor beta chain came from a study of T and B cells in COVID-19 patients. As for the study in general: Blood was sampled from COVID-19 patients who were either actively infected or recovered. Of about 19 active-infection patients, 12 were critically ill with mechanical ventilation or extracorporeal membrane oxygenation. Study-level findings and limits: Early severe-case samples and blood from mildly ill patients during symptoms were in short supply. Active COVID-19 showed highly clonal TRB repertoires; recovery showed diversity and richness above healthy donors.

BIOMED2 TRB-A/B primer pools were used in multiplex TRB PCR. TCRdb re-called the multiplex PCR reads through MiXCR, storing one row per CDR3 protein. The sample lists 5,500 to 8,000 distinct CDR3 sequences; 30% to 35% were seen once. J lost 4 bases, V lost 6 bases, and 0 bases had no gene match. The CDR3 has 11 amino acids. Germline assignment: CDR1 SQVTM and CDR2 ANQGSEA. From blood, about 250-500 ng of genomic DNA served as TRB template. Judged by abundance, this clonotype is medium-sized (0.01 to 0.1%). Its matching antigen is unknown. The TCR sequence derives from a human donor with active COVID-19. The sample was blood. V usage is TRBV29-1 and J usage is TRBJ1-1, with 9 bases identical to TRBD1. The CDR3: CSVDRGTEAFF. The CDR3 coding sequence is TGCAGCGTGGACAGGGGCACTGAAGCTTTCTTT.